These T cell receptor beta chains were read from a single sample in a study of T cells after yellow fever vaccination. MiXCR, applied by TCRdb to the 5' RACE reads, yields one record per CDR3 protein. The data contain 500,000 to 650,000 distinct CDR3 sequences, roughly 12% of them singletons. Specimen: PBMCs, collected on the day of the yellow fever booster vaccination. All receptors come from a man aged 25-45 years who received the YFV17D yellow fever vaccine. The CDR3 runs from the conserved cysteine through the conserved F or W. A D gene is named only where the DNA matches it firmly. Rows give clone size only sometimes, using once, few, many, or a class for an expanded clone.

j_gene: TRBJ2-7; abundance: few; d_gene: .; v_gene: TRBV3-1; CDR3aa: CASSQETHEQYF; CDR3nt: TGTGCCAGCAGCCAGGAGACTCATGAGCAGTACTTC
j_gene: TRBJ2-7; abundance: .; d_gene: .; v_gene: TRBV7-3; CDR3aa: CASSWSGGLGYEQYF; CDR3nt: TGTGCCAGCAGCTGGAGTGGGGGATTGGGGTACGAGCAGTACTTC
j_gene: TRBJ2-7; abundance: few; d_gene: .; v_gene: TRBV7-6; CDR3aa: CASSLVGGSTYEQYF; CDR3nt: TGTGCCAGCAGCTTAGTGGGTGGGTCTACCTACGAGCAGTACTTC
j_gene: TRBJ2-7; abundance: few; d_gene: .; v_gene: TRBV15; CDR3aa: CATSRGGIYEQYF; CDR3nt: TGTGCCACCAGCAGAGGTGGGATTTACGAGCAGTACTTC
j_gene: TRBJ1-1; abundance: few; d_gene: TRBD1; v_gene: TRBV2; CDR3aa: CASDGQGLNTEAFF; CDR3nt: TGTGCCAGCGACGGACAGGGCCTGAACACTGAAGCTTTCTTT
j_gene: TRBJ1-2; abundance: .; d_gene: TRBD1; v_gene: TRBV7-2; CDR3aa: CASSLGPTGTGAGYTF; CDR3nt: TGTGCCAGCAGCTTAGGACCAACCGGGACAGGGGCCGGCTACACCTTC
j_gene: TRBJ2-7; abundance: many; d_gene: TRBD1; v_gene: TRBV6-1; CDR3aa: CASRIGTGAYEQYF; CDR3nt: TGTGCCAGCAGGATAGGGACAGGGGCCTACGAGCAGTACTTC
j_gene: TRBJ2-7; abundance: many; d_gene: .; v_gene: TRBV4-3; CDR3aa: CASSQEILNRGYEQYF; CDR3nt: TGCGCCAGCAGCCAAGAGATCTTAAACCGGGGGTACGAGCAGTACTTC
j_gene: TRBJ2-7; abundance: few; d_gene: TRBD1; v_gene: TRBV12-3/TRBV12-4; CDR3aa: CASRSGTGDEQYF; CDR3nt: TGTGCCAGCAGGTCCGGGACAGGGGACGAGCAGTACTTC
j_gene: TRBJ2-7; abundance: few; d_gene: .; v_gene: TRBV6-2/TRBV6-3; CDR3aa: CASSFSGRPDEQYF; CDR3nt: TGTGCCAGCAGTTTTAGCGGACGACCCGACGAGCAGTACTTC
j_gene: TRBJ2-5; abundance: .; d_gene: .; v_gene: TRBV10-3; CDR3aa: CAISGGNGETQYF; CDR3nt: TGTGCCATCAGTGGGGGGAACGGAGAGACCCAGTACTTC
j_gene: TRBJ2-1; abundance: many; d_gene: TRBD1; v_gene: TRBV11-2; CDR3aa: CASSTTRTGSGEQFF; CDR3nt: TGTGCCAGCAGCACAACGCGGACAGGTTCGGGTGAGCAGTTCTTC
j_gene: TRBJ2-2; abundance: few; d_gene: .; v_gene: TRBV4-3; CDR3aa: CASSQEVSGSLNTGELFF; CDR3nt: TGCGCCAGCAGCCAAGAGGTGTCCGGGTCTTTGAACACCGGGGAGCTGTTTTTT
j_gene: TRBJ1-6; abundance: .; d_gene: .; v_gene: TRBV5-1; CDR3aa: CASSLTSGTLHF; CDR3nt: TGCGCCAGCAGCTTGACATCAGGGACCCTCCACTTT
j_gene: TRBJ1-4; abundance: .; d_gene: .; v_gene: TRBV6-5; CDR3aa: CASSYHDSNEKLFF; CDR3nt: TGTGCCAGCAGTTACCATGACTCTAATGAAAAACTGTTTTTT
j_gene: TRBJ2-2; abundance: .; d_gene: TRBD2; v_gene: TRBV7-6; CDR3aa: CASSLLSSGSAGELFF; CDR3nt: TGTGCCAGCAGCTTATTATCCAGCGGGAGCGCCGGGGAGCTGTTTTTT
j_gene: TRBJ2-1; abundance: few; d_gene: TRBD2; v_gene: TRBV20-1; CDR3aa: CSASERGSYNEQFF; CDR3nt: TGCAGTGCTAGTGAGCGGGGGAGTTACAATGAGCAGTTCTTC
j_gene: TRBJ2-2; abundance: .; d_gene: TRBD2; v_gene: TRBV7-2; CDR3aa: CASSLTSGRNGELFF; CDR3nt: TGTGCCAGCAGCTTAACTAGCGGGAGGAACGGGGAGCTGTTTTTT
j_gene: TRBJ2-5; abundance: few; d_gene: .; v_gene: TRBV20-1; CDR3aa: CSAAPGEETQYF; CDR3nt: TGCAGTGCTGCCCCGGGAGAAGAGACCCAGTACTTC
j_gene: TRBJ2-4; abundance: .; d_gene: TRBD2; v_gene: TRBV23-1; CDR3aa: CASGPTSGKDIQYF; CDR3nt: TGCGCCAGCGGACCGACTAGCGGGAAAGACATTCAGTACTTC
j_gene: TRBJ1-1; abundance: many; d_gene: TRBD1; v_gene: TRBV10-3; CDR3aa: CAIRGQGDTEAFF; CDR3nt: TGTGCCATCAGGGGACAGGGGGACACTGAAGCTTTCTTT
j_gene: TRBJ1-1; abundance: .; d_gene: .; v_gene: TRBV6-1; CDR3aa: CASRTSGRATEAFF; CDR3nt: TGTGCCAGCAGGACCTCGGGGAGGGCCACTGAAGCTTTCTTT
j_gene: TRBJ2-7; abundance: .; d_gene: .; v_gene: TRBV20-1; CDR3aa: CSASDSPQQYF; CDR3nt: TGCAGTGCCTCGGACAGCCCACAGCAGTACTTC
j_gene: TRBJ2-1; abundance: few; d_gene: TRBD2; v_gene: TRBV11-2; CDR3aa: CASSGTSGRDEQFF; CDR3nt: TGTGCCAGCAGCGGGACTAGCGGGAGGGACGAGCAGTTCTTC
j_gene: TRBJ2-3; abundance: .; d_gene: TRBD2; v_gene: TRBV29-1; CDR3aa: CSIKGREADTQYF; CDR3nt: TGCAGCATTAAGGGGCGGGAGGCAGATACGCAGTATTTT
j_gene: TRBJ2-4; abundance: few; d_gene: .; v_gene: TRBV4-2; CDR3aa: CASSQDWGAENIQYF; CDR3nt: TGTGCCAGCAGCCAAGATTGGGGGGCCGAAAACATTCAGTACTTC
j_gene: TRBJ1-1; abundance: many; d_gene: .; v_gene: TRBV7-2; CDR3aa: CASSLTRPTEAFF; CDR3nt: TGTGCCAGCAGCTTAACGAGACCCACTGAAGCTTTCTTT
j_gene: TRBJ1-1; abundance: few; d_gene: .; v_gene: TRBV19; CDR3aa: CASRRERGTEAFF; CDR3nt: TGTGCCAGTAGAAGGGAAAGGGGCACTGAAGCTTTCTTT
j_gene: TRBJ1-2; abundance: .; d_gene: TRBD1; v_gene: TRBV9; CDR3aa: CASSGDSYGYTF; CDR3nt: TGTGCCAGCAGCGGGGACAGCTATGGCTACACCTTC
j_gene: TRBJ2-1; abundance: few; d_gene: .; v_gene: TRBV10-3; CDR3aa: CAISELGSSYNEQFF; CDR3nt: TGTGCCATCAGTGAGCTGGGGAGCTCCTACAATGAGCAGTTCTTC
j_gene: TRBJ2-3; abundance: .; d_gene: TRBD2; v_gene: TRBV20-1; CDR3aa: CSADPSSGRADTQYF; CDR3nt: TGCAGTGCTGACCCCTCTAGCGGGAGAGCAGATACGCAGTATTTT
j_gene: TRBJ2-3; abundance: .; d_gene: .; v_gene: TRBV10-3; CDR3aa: CAISGRATDTQYF; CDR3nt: TGTGCCATCAGCGGTAGGGCCACAGATACGCAGTATTTT
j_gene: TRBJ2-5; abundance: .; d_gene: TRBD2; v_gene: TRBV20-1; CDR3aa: CSARDGRAGETQYF; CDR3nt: TGCAGTGCTAGAGATGGGAGGGCGGGAGAGACCCAGTACTTC
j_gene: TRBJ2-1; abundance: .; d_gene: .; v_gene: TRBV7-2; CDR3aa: CASSFKAWGHEQFF; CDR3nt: TGTGCCAGCAGCTTCAAAGCTTGGGGCCATGAGCAGTTCTTC
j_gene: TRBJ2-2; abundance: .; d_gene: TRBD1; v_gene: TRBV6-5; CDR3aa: CASSYSRTGNTGELFF; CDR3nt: TGTGCCAGCAGTTACTCGCGGACAGGGAACACCGGGGAGCTGTTTTTT
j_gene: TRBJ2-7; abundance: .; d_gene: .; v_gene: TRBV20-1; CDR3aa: CSASSLSIHEQYF; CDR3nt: TGCAGTGCTAGTTCCCTGTCCATCCACGAGCAGTACTTC